A few counts support the clone carrying this T cell receptor (beta chain). Its antigen is not identified. This entry is derived from a study of T cells in Graves' hyperthyroidism and ophthalmopathy. Study as a whole: At initial diagnosis, before any treatment had begun, peripheral blood was obtained. Study results and caveats: The model's output predicted ophthalmopathy at a median of roughly seven months prior to onset.

Amplification of TCR beta CDR3 regions was performed using RNA transcripts as template. Researchers ran a first-round RT-PCR on the TCR CDR3 using the HTBI primer set. TCRdb reanalysed the multiplex PCR reads using MiXCR and keeps one entry per CDR3 protein. The profile shows 300,000 to 400,000 distinct CDR3 sequences, approximately 14% of them singletons. Trimming cost V 3 bases and J 11 bases; bases outside gene matches: 10. Germline CDR1 and CDR2: SQVTM and ANQGSEA. The CDR3 has 14 residues. The chain is built from TRBV29-1 and TRBJ2-3; TRBD2 matches 11 bases. The sequence was collected from a woman in her twenties or thirties with Graves' hyperthyroidism. The sequenced sample was blood. The CDR3 DNA is TGCAGCGTTGATCGGCTAGCGGGAGGAGTCGTGCAGTATTTT. This translates into CSVDRLAGGVVQYF.